Listed here are 23 T cell receptor beta chains from one sample, sequenced in a study of control samples from healthy donors and cancer patients. Generated by immunoSEQ multiplex PCR, the TCRdb table keeps only in-frame clones and is missing some. The sample includes approximately 170,000 clones, more than 80% of them seen just once. The sample taken for sequencing was blood. The source is a man aged 25 to 40 in good health.

V usage is TRBV6-5 and J usage is TRBJ1-5; possibly TRBD1 for D (6 bases). This CDR3 has 15 residues. Germline lookup yields CDR1 MNHEY and CDR2 SVGAGI. The V end was cut by 6 bases, the J end by 1 base, with 13 bases between. The CDR3 DNA is TGTGCCAGCAGCCCCTTAGGGGGAAGCAATCAGCCCCAGCATTTT. Encoded protein: CASSPLGGSNQPQHF.

The gene calls are TRBV6-6 and TRBJ2-7, with D perhaps assigned TRBD1 or TRBD2 (5 bases each). Trimming shortened V by 5 bases and J by 2 bases, and 10 bases separated the two germline ends. CDR1 MNHNY and CDR2 SVGAGI come from the germline V gene (reference sequence). The CDR3 has 13 amino acids. The CDR3 nucleotides are TGTGCCAGCAGTCGGGACGGAGCCTACGAGCAGTACTTC. Residues: CASSRDGAYEQYF.

The chain is built from TRBV5-4 and TRBJ1-2, with no clear D. This CDR3 is 14 amino acids long. Trimming cost V 0 bases and J 5 bases, with 11 bases left between them. Germline V gene data show CDR1 as SGHNT and CDR2 as YYREEE (reference sequence). The CDR3 region has the DNA TGTGCCAGCAGCTTGGCCTCCGGAGATTATGGCTACACCTTC. As protein: CASSLASGDYGYTF.

The chain carries TRBV19 and TRBJ1-5, with 9 bases identical to TRBD1. This CDR3 is 16 amino acids long. J was trimmed by 8 bases and V by 6 bases; bases with no gene match: 14. CDR1 is LNHDA, CDR2 SQIVND, per germline (reference sequence). The CDR3 region is CASSPHGTGIGEPQHF. The CDR3 DNA follows: TGTGCCAGTAGCCCCCACGGGACAGGGATCGGGGAGCCCCAGCATTTT.

The chain employs TRBV5-4 and TRBJ1-6; TRBD1 matches at 8 bases. CDR1 SGHNT and CDR2 YYREEE come from the germline V gene (reference sequence). Trimming took 3 bases from V and 6 from J; bases not matched to a gene: 5. This CDR3 contains 15 residues. The CDR3 DNA reads TGTGCCAGCAGCTCCGGGACAGGTTTTAATTCACCCCTCCACTTT. Translated, it gives CASSSGTGFNSPLHF.

The chain recombines TRBV4-1 with TRBJ2-1; D might be TRBD1 or TRBD2, each matching 5 bases. V lost 1 base and J lost 5, with 9 bases in between. Per germline, CDR1 MGHRA and CDR2 YSYEKL. The CDR3 spans 14 residues. The CDR3 DNA sequence: TGCGCCAGCAGCCAAGGTTGGGGGAACAATGAGCAGTTCTTC. It encodes CASSQGWGNNEQFF.

This clone was observed a single time. The CDR3 DNA is TGTGCCTCACCCCATACAGGGTACCACGAGCAGTACTTC. Protein: CASPHTGYHEQYF. The chain uses TRBV6-5 and TRBJ2-7; possible D gene TRBD1, 6 bases. There are 13 residues in the CDR3. V was shortened by 11 bases and J by 5 bases, with 19 bases between the two germline ends. From germline, CDR1 is MNHEY and CDR2 SVGAGI.

The gene calls are TRBV18 and TRBJ1-5; 7 nucleotides align to TRBD1. Per germline, CDR1 KGHSH and CDR2 LQKENI. This CDR3 has 15 residues. The ends lost 0 bases at V and 6 bases at J; junction bases unmatched: 5. The CDR3 DNA sequence: TGTGCCAGCTCACCACCGGGGGCAGGGGGTCAGCCCCAGCATTTT. It encodes CASSPPGAGGQPQHF.

The chain couples TRBV2 to TRBJ1-5; 7 positions match TRBD1. CDR1 is SNHLY and CDR2 is FYNNEI in the germline V gene. The V segment lost 4 bases and the J segment 2 bases; nucleotides outside the gene matches: 5. CDR3 size: 15 residues. CDR3 protein: CASSGDSLGNQPQHF. CDR3 DNA: TGTGCCAGCAGTGGGGACAGCCTTGGCAATCAGCCCCAGCATTTT.

The chain carries TRBV7-2 and TRBJ2-3; D tentatively reads TRBD1 or TRBD2 (5 bases each). CDR1 is SGHTA, CDR2 FQGNSA, per germline. Trimming took off 5 bases at V and 8 bases at J, with 17 bases between the two ends. CDR3 length: 14 residues. CDR3 residues: CASSPGTRRGTQYF. As DNA, the CDR3 is TGTGCCAGCAGCCCCGGGACCCGCCGGGGTACGCAGTATTTT.

This clone was seen just once. The V and J genes are TRBV3-1 (or the pseudogene TRBV3-2) and TRBJ2-1; 7 positions agree with TRBD1. CDR1 LGHDT and CDR2 YNNKEL come from the germline V gene (reference sequence). Unmatched junction bases numbered 7, after V lost 1 base and J lost 4 bases. CDR3 length equals 16 residues. The CDR3 coding sequence is TGTGCCAGCAGCCAAGGACAGGGCCCCAAATACAATGAGCAGTTCTTC. It encodes CASSQGQGPKYNEQFF.

This clone has ten or more counts. The chain has TRBV4-1 and TRBJ2-7; D is perhaps TRBD2 (6 bases). V was shortened by 3 bases and J by 5 bases, with 17 bases between the two germline ends. The CDR3 extends over 15 amino acids. From germline, CDR1 is MGHRA and CDR2 YSYEKL. CDR3 in amino acids: CASSQGPLGGNEQYF. DNA of the CDR3: TGCGCCAGCAGCCAGGGCCCCCTCGGGGGAAACGAGCAGTACTTC.

V gene TRBV27 combines with J gene TRBJ1-2; a possible D gene is TRBD1 (5 bases). The CDR3 extends over 14 amino acids. Between the trimmed V and J ends, which lost 2 bases and 2 bases, there was a span of 9 bases. CDR1 is MNHEY and CDR2 is SMNVEV in the germline V gene (reference sequence). Written as DNA, the CDR3 is TGTGCCAGCAGTTTAGCTGACAGCAACTATGGCTACACCTTC. It yields the protein CASSLADSNYGYTF.

This clone was detected a few times. V and J are TRBV11-2 and TRBJ2-5; no definite D call. V dropped 5 bases and J dropped 2 bases, with 18 bases sitting between them. Germline CDR1 is SGHAT and CDR2 is FQNNGV. The CDR3 consists of 16 residues. CDR3 nucleotides: TGTGCCAGCAGCCCCCGGTGGATGGCGCAACAAGAGACCCAGTACTTC. It translates to CASSPRWMAQQETQYF.

The chain uses TRBV5-6 and TRBJ2-3; maybe TRBD1 (7 bases). The CDR3 loop spans 16 amino acids. Germline V gene lookup returns CDR1 SGHDT and CDR2 YYEEEE. The V and J ends lost 5 bases and 0 bases respectively, with 16 bases between them. The CDR3 reads CASRGLDRPSTDTQYF. The CDR3 DNA reads TGTGCCAGCAGGGGACTGGACAGGCCTAGCACAGATACGCAGTATTTT. The full variable domain, completed using reference TRBV5-6 and TRBJ2-3, is DAGVTQSPTHLIKTRGQQVTLRCSPKSGHDTVSWYQQALGQGPQFIFQYYEEEERQRGNFPDRFSGHQFPNYSSELNVNALLLGDSALYLCASRGLDRPSTDTQYFGPGTRLTVL.

The V and J genes are TRBV19 and TRBJ1-2; TRBD1 aligns across 7 bases. Trimming at V came to 3 bases and at J to 0 bases, leaving 1 base not matched to a gene. CDR1 and CDR2 (germline): LNHDA, SQIVND (reference sequence). CDR3 size: 14 residues. The CDR3 here is CASSMGTANYGYTF. In nucleotides, the CDR3 is TGTGCCAGTAGTATGGGGACAGCTAACTATGGCTACACCTTC.

This chain links TRBV19 with TRBJ2-1; 9 bases are shared with TRBD1. J was trimmed by 8 bases and V by 6 bases; bases with no gene match: 5. Germline V gene lookup returns CDR1 LNHDA and CDR2 SQIVND (reference sequence). The CDR3 totals 13 residues. This CDR3 reads CASSRDRGDEQFF. The CDR3 bases are TGTGCCAGTAGCCGAGACAGGGGGGATGAGCAGTTCTTC.

In its sample, this clone was seen once. The V and J genes are TRBV29-1 and TRBJ1-2; D is unclear. The V end was cut by 3 bases, the J end by 6 bases, with 5 bases between. CDR3 length equals 10 residues. Germline-derived CDR1 and CDR2 are SQVTM and ANQGSEA. CDR3 region: CSVDTDGYTF. CDR3 nucleotide sequence: TGCAGCGTTGATACCGATGGCTACACCTTC.

This chain links TRBV7-8 with TRBJ2-1, with 15 nucleotides matching TRBD2. The V and J ends lost 3 bases and 1 base, in that order; junction bases with no gene match: 4. This CDR3 spans 18 amino acids. The germline gives CDR1 SGHVS, CDR2 FQNEAQ. CDR3 sequence (DNA): TGTGCCAGCAGCTTCGGGACTAGCGGGAGGCCTTCCTACAATGAGCAGTTCTTC. Translating gives CASSFGTSGRPSYNEQFF. Drawing the rest from reference TRBV7-8 and TRBJ2-1, the complete variable domain is GAGVSQSPRYKVAKRGQDVALRCDPISGHVSLFWYQQALGQGPEFLTYFQNEAQLDKSGLPSDRFFAERPEGSVSTLKIQRTQQEDSAVYLCASSFGTSGRPSYNEQFFGPGTRLTVL.

This clone was seen just once. The chain employs TRBV5-1 and TRBJ2-2; D perhaps matches TRBD2 (6 bases). Trimming cost V 0 bases and J 3 bases, with 9 bases left between them. CDR1 is SGHRS and CDR2 is YFSETQ in the germline V gene. This CDR3 region has 15 residues. This chain's CDR3 is CASSLDPGDTGELFF. CDR3 coding DNA: TGCGCCAGCAGCTTGGACCCGGGAGACACCGGGGAGCTGTTTTTT.

The rearrangement links TRBV2 to TRBJ2-2, with 12 bases aligning to TRBD2. The CDR3 consists of 15 residues. J gave up 5 bases and V 6 bases, and 4 bases lay outside the gene matches. Germline loops: CDR1 SNHLY, CDR2 FYNNEI. The CDR3 nucleotides read TGTGCCAGCAGCGGCCTAGCGGGAGGGACCGGGGAGCTGTTTTTT. Translating gives CASSGLAGGTGELFF.

The chain uses TRBV19 and TRBJ1-3; 7 positions match TRBD1. V shed 6 bases and J 0 bases; nucleotides not matched to a gene: 8. The germline CDR1 and CDR2 sequences are LNHDA and SQIVND (reference sequence). The CDR3 is made up of 16 amino acids. The DNA for the CDR3 is TGTGCCAGTAGCGCACAGGGGCTGGTCTCTGGAAACACCATATATTTT. It translates to CASSAQGLVSGNTIYF.

The CDR3 DNA sequence: TGTGCCAGCAGCACCCGGGGAGGAGCGGGGGGCCTTGAGACCCAGTACTTC. Translation gives CASSTRGGAGGLETQYF. The rearrangement joins TRBV9 to TRBJ2-5, with TRBD2 matching over 9 bases. The CDR3 is 17 residues long. The J segment lost 5 bases and the V segment lost 4 bases, leaving 15 bases of the junction unmatched. CDR1 and CDR2 (germline): SGDLS, YYNGEE.